Presented here are 15 T cell receptor beta chains from one specimen sequenced in a study of regulatory T cells in long-lasting Graves disease (dated by TCRdb to about 2021). Library prep was done by multiplex PCR. Sequencing was performed on an Illumina HiSeq 4000. iRepertoire HTBI primers and Arm-PCR amplification of CDR3 regions were used to construct TCR beta libraries. TCRdb reworked the public reads: Q25 trimming with fastp, MiXCR clone assembly, productive beta chains retained. Every distinct CDR3 protein forms one entry, paired with its most common genes and DNA. The sample yields hundreds of thousands of distinct CDR3 sequences; roughly 15% were counted once. The ten top clones hold 18% of the sample. This specimen's time point label, per the study, means: newly diagnosed GD, antithyroid drugs for less than 3 months. For both TCR sequencing and RNA sequencing, RNA was extracted from PBMCs in TRIzol.

The same data also went into a second study, on T cells in Graves' hyperthyroidism and ophthalmopathy.

The sample consisted of peripheral blood mononuclear cells (PBMCs), taken at new diagnosis, from a patient treated with antithyroid drugs. All receptors come from a woman between 25 and 40 years old with Graves disease. Donor details come from another sample of the same person, matched by shared clones.

This clonotype came up many times. V usage is TRBV12-3 or TRBV12-4 and J usage is TRBJ2-1; D gene ambiguous. The CDR3 extends over 12 amino acids. With 6 bases removed from V and 6 bases from J, the gap between germline ends came to 9 bases. DNA of the CDR3: TGTGCCAGCAGCCTCACCCGCAATGAGCAGTTCTTC. It encodes CASSLTRNEQFF.

This clonotype was seen ten or more times. CDR3 region: CASSLLRTPEQFF. Written as DNA, the CDR3 is TGTGCCAGCAGCTTATTGCGGACCCCGGAGCAGTTCTTC. The J gene is TRBJ2-1, the V gene TRBV7-8; unclear D gene. This CDR3 is built from 13 residues. Germline lookup yields CDR1 SGHVS and CDR2 FQNEAQ. V lost 2 bases, J lost 10 bases, and 12 bases lay in between.

The chain couples TRBV28 to TRBJ2-5; the D gene could be TRBD1 or TRBD2 (6 bases each). Trimming removed 7 bases at V and 5 bases at J, with 23 bases between. Germline V CDR1 and CDR2: MDHEN, SYDVKM. The CDR3 runs to 16 residues. The DNA of the CDR3 is TGTGCCAGCAACCACCCCGGGGGCGCATCCGGCGAGACCCAGTACTTC. Translated, it gives CASNHPGGASGETQYF.

This clonotype was counted only a few times. The chain carries TRBV20-1 and TRBJ1-2; a possible D gene is TRBD1 (5 bases). This CDR3 has 13 amino acids. V was trimmed by 3 bases and J by 2 bases, leaving 10 bases between them. Looked up from germline, CDR1 is DFQATT and CDR2 is SNEGSKA (reference sequence). The CDR3 DNA reads as TGCAGTGCTAGTCCGCCAGGGAACTATGGCTACACCTTC. It specifies CSASPPGNYGYTF.

This clonotype was counted a few times. The chain employs TRBV30 and TRBJ2-7, with 11 bases identical to TRBD1. There are 15 residues in the CDR3. In germline, CDR1 is GTSNPN, CDR2 SVGIG (reference sequence). Trimming took 3 bases from V and 4 from J; bases not matched to a gene: 8. In DNA form, the CDR3 reads TGTGCCTGGAGCCGAGCGGGGACAGGGGGATACGAGCAGTACTTC. It is translated as CAWSRAGTGGYEQYF.

This clonotype was seen repeatedly, ten times or more. The V gene is TRBV7-2, the J gene TRBJ2-7; 10 bases fit TRBD2. Germline loops: CDR1 SGHTA, CDR2 FQGNSA. The CDR3 loop spans 17 amino acids. V trimming: 5 bases; J trimming: 4 bases; junction bases outside the gene matches: 14. CDR3 region: CASSTGRLAGVLYEQYF. The CDR3 DNA sequence: TGTGCCAGCAGCACGGGGAGGCTAGCGGGAGTTCTTTACGAGCAGTACTTC.

This clonotype showed up many times. This chain joins TRBV27 and TRBJ2-1, with D possibly matching TRBD1 (5 bases). Germline V gene data show CDR1 as MNHEY and CDR2 as SMNVEV (reference sequence). The CDR3 consists of 19 residues. Trimming shortened V by 7 bases and J by 0 bases, and 25 bases separated the two germline ends. This chain's CDR3 is CASTFSAPVADSSYNEQFF. The CDR3 DNA reads as TGTGCCAGCACTTTCTCCGCCCCTGTTGCTGACAGCTCCTACAATGAGCAGTTCTTC.

The sample holds many counts of this clonotype. The rearrangement links TRBV7-2 to TRBJ1-2, with D possibly being TRBD1 (5 bases). The CDR3 sequence is 14 residues long. Germline V CDR1 and CDR2: SGHTA, FQGNSA. V was pared by 1 base and J by 8 bases, with 14 bases between. The CDR3 nucleotides are TGTGCCAGCAGCTTAGGCAGGGAAACGGGCGGCTACACCTTC. Amino acid sequence: CASSLGRETGGYTF.

This clonotype appeared many times. The rearrangement joins TRBV11-2 to TRBJ1-4; weak D call: TRBD1 (5 bases). This CDR3 is 18 amino acids long. The V and J ends lost 6 bases and 0 bases respectively, with 20 bases between them. Germline V lookup: CDR1 SGHAT, CDR2 FQNNGV. CDR3 sequence: CASRSGRGARATNEKLFF. The CDR3 DNA is TGTGCCAGCAGATCAGGTCGAGGGGCCCGTGCAACTAATGAAAAACTGTTTTTT. Filled out from reference TRBV11-2 and TRBJ1-4, the complete variable domain reads EAGVAQSPRYKIIEKRQSVAFWCNPISGHATLYWYQQILGQGPKLLIQFQNNGVVDDSQLPKDRFSAERLKGVDSTLKIQPAKLEDSAVYLCASRSGRGARATNEKLFFGSGTQLSVL.

This rearrangement joins TRBV5-1 to TRBJ1-1, with no clear D. The CDR3 is 13 amino acids. Trimming shortened V by 4 bases and J by 6 bases, and 13 bases separated the two germline ends. Germline V gene lookup returns CDR1 SGHRS and CDR2 YFSETQ. The CDR3 DNA is TGCGCCAGCAGCGAGGGTGGGGTTGCTGAAGCTTTCTTT. Residues: CASSEGGVAEAFF. The full variable domain, completed using reference TRBV5-1 and TRBJ1-1, is KAGVTQTPRYLIKTRGQQVTLSCSPISGHRSVSWYQQTPGQGLQFLFEYFSETQRNKGNFPGRFSGRQFSNSRSEMNVSTLELGDSALYLCASSEGGVAEAFFGQGTRLTVV.

The chain carries TRBV6-2 or TRBV6-3 and TRBJ2-1; a possible D gene is TRBD2 (5 bases). Between the trimmed V and J ends, which lost 5 bases and 3 bases, there was a span of 20 bases. Germline V gene data show CDR1 as MNHEY and CDR2 as SVGEGT. This CDR3 comprises 17 residues. CDR3 residues: CASSPSGGLTLYNEQFF. Written as DNA, the CDR3 is TGTGCCAGCAGTCCTTCAGGTGGACTTACCCTCTACAATGAGCAGTTCTTC.

To note about this clonotype: A read error may account for a junction end that differs from germline. The chain couples TRBV6-2 or TRBV6-3 to TRBJ1-6; D gene uncertain. Germline V gene sequence: CDR1 MNHEY, CDR2 SVGEGT. This CDR3 is 16 amino acids long. The CDR3 region has the DNA TGTGCCAGCAGTTATCAGCGGAGCTCCTATAGTTCACCCCTCCACTTT. This sequence encodes CASSYQRSSYSSPLHF.

This chain links TRBV19 with TRBJ1-5; 7 bases map to TRBD1. This CDR3 has 14 residues. V gave up 3 bases and J gave up 6 bases; unmatched junction bases: 5. Germline assignment: CDR1 LNHDA and CDR2 SQIVND (reference sequence). DNA for the CDR3: TGTGCCAGTAGTATGGGGCCAGGGGGTCAGCCCCAGCATTTT. Its translation is CASSMGPGGQPQHF.

This clonotype has at least ten counts. V usage is TRBV13 and J usage is TRBJ1-5, with D possibly matching TRBD1 (6 bases). The CDR3 is 17 amino acids. From germline, CDR1 is PRHDT and CDR2 FYEKMQ (reference sequence). The ends were cut back, 5 bases at V and 2 bases at J, with 19 bases in the middle. The chain's CDR3 is CASSPTFRGGGNQPQHF. The CDR3 DNA is TGTGCCAGCAGCCCCACCTTCAGGGGCGGTGGCAATCAGCCCCAGCATTTT. Drawing the rest from reference TRBV13 and TRBJ1-5, the complete variable domain is AAGVIQSPRHLIKEKRETATLKCYPIPRHDTVYWYQQGPGQDPQFLISFYEKMQSDKGSIPDRFSAQQFSDYHSELNMSSLELGDSALYFCASSPTFRGGGNQPQHFGDGTRLSIL.

The chain is built from TRBV18 and TRBJ2-3; TRBD2 agrees at 8 bases. Germline V gene lookup returns CDR1 KGHSH and CDR2 LQKENI. There are 17 residues in the CDR3. With 3 bases clipped from V and 6 bases from J, the junction kept 14 bases outside the gene matches. The CDR3 bases are TGTGCCAGCTCACCCGAGACTAGCGCGACTCTTTCGGATACGCAGTATTTT. This encodes CASSPETSATLSDTQYF.